This T cell receptor beta chain was obtained from a study of T cell responses to AZD1222 COVID-19 vaccine. Study in general: Pooling covered second doses at about 4 or about 12 weeks. Study results and caveats: Most donors were white British, females outnumbered males, and clonal diversity was possibly underestimated. When two AZD1222 doses had been given, Spike-specific TCR breadth and depth rose. Per reports, nearly half of all spike-specific TCRs target regions that are unmutated in variants.

V gave up 5 bases and J gave up 0 bases, with 17 bases separating them. CDR3 length: 17 residues. Germline assignment: CDR1 SGHTA and CDR2 FQGNSA. Comments on this clone: Its matching antigen is unknown.

Using immunoSEQ multiplex PCR, the repertoire was profiled, and TCRdb retains in-frame clones only, with some absent. Here the sample spans approximately 160,000 clones, 90% being singletons. The chain uses TRBV7-2 and TRBJ2-1; possible D gene TRBD2, 6 bases. The clonotype originates from an adult in good health. The specimen comprised peripheral blood, sampled on day 0 of AZD1222 vaccination. The CDR3 sequence: CASSTQTSSSSYNEQFF. The CDR3, as DNA: TGTGCCAGCAGCACCCAGACTAGTTCCTCCTCCTACAATGAGCAGTTCTTC.